This T cell receptor beta chain was captured by sequencing in a study of early T cells in non-severe SARS-CoV-2 infection. The CDR3 has 17 amino acids. The ends lost 4 bases at V and 6 bases at J; junction bases unmatched: 11. CDR1 MNHEY and CDR2 SMNVEV come from the germline V gene (reference sequence). TCRdb recomputed calls from the 5' RACE reads with MiXCR, one row per CDR3 protein. The data contain fewer than 100,000 distinct CDR3 sequences, about 16% of them singletons. This clonotype was seen only a few times. Its antigen is not known. Study results and caveats: Matching against VDJdb likely underestimated virus-specific expansions, favoring anti-spike CD8.

The clonotype comes from an adult who was a healthcare worker with PCR-confirmed SARS-CoV-2 infection or an uninfected control (not recorded which). Material: whole blood. The V call is TRBV27, the J call TRBJ1-6; 8 bases line up with TRBD1. The CDR3 sequence: CASSSGQGLYSNSPLHF. The CDR3 DNA sequence: TGTGCCAGCAGTTCTGGACAGGGCTTATATTCTAATTCACCCCTCCACTTT.